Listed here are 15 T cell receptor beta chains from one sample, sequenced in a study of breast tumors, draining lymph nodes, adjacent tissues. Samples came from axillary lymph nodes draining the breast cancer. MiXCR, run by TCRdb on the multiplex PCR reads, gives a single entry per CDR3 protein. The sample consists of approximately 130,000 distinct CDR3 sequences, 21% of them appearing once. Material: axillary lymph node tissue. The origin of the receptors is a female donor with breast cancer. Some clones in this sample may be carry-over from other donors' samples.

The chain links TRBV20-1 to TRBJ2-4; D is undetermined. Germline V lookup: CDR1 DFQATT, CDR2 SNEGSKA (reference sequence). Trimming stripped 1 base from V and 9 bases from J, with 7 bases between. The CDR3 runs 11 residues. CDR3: CSARALGIQYF. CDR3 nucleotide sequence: TGCAGTGCTAGAGCCCTCGGCATTCAGTACTTC.

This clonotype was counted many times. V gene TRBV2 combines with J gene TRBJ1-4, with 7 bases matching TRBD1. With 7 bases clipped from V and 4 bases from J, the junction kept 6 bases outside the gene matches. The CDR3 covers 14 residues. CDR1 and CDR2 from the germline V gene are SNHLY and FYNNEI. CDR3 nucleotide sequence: TGTGCCAGCAAGCAAACAGGGGTTAATGAAAAACTGTTTTTT. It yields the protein CASKQTGVNEKLFF. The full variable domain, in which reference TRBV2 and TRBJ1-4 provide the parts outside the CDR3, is EPEVTQTPSHQVTQMGQEVILRCVPISNHLYFYWYRQILGQKVEFLVSFYNNEISEKSEIFDDQFSVERPDGSNFTLKIRSTKLEDSAMYFCASKQTGVNEKLFFGSGTQLSVL.

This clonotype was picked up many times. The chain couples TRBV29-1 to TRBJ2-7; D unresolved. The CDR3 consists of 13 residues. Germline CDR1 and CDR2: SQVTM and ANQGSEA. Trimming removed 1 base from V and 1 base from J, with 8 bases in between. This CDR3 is CSVEVSQSYEQYF. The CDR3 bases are TGCAGCGTTGAAGTTAGCCAGTCCTACGAGCAGTACTTC.

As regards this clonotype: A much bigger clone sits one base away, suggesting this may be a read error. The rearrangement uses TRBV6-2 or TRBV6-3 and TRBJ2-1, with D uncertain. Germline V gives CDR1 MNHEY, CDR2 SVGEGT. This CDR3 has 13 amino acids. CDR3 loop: CASSYLVGSPQLF. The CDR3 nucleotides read TGTGCCAGCAGTTACCTCGTTGGTTCGCCGCAGTTGTTC.

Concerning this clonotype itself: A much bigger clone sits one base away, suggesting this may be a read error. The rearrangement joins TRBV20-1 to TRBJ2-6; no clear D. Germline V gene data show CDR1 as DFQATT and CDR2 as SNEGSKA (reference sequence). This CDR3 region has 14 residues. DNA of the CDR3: TGCAGTGCTGAGAAGGAAACTGGGTCCAACGTCCTGACTTTC. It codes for CSAEKETGSNVLTF.

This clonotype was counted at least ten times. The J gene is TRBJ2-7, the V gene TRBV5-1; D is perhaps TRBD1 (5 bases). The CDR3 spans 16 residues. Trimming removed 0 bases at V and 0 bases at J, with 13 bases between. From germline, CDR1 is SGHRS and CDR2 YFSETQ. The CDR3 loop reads CASSLATGSSSYEQYF. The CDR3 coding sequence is TGCGCCAGCAGCTTGGCCACAGGCTCGAGCTCCTACGAGCAGTACTTC.

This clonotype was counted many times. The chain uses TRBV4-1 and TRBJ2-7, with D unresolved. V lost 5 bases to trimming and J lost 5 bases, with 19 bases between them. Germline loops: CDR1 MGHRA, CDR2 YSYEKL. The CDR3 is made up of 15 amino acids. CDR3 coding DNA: TGCGCCAGCAGCATGAGTAGGCTGGGCAAGGACGAGCAGTACTTC. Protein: CASSMSRLGKDEQYF.

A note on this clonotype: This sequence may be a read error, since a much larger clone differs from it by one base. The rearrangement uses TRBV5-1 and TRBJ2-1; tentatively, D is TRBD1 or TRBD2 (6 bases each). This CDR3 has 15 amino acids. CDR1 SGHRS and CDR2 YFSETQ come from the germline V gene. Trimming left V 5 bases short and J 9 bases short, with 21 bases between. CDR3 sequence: CASSWGANPRGEQFF. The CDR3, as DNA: TGCGCCAGCAGTTGGGGGGCCAACCCCAGGGGTGAGCAGTTCTTC.

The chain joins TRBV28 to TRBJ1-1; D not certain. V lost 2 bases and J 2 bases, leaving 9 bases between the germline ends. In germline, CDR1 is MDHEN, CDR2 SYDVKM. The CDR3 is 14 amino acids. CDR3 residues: CASSLTGKNTEAFF. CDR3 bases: TGTGCCAGCAGTTTAACGGGAAAAAACACTGAAGCTTTCTTT.

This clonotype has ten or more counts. The chain's CDR3 is CASSQRETDTQYF. The DNA for the CDR3 is TGTGCCAGCAGCCAACGGGAGACAGATACGCAGTATTTT. This chain connects TRBV7-8 to TRBJ2-3; D is possibly TRBD2 (6 bases). The V gene's germline CDR1 is SGHVS and CDR2 FQNEAQ. The V end was cut by 5 bases, the J end by 3 bases, with 9 bases between. This CDR3 spans 13 amino acids.

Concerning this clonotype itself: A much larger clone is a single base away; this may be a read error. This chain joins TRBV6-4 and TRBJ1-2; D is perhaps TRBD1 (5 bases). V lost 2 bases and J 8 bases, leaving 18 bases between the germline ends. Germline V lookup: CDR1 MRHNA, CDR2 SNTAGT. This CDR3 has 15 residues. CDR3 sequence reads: CASSDGVRGRGGYTF. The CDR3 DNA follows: TGTGCCAGCAGTGACGGAGTACGGGGGAGAGGCGGCTACACCTTC.

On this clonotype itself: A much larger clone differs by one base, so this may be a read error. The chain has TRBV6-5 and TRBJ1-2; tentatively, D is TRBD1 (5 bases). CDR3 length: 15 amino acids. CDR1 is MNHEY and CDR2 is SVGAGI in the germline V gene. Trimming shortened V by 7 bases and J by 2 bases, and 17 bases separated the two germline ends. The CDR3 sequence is CASKEGRGNNYGYTF. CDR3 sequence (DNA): TGTGCCAGCAAGGAGGGGCGAGGAAACAACTATGGCTACACCTTC.

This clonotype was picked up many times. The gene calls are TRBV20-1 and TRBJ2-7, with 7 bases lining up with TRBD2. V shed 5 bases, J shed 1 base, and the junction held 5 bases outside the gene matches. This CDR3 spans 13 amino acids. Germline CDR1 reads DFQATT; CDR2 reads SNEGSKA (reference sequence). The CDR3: CSAYLADSYEQYF. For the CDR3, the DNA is TGCAGTGCTTACCTAGCGGATTCCTACGAGCAGTACTTC.

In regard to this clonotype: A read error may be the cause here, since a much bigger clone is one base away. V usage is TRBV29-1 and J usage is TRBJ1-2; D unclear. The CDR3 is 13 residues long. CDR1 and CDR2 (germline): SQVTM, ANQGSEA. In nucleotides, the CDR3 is TGCAGCGTTGAAGGTGGCGGAAACCTCGGCTACGCCTTC. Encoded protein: CSVEGGGNLGYAF.

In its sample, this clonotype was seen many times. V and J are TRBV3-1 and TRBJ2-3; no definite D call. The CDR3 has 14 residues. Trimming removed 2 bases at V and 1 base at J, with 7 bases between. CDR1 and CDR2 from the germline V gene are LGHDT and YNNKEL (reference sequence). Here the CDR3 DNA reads TGTGCCAGCAGCCAATACGCTGGCACAGATACGCAGTATTTT. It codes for CASSQYAGTDTQYF.